This TCR beta chain was observed in a study of blood T cell repertoires in COVID-19. Profiled with immunoSEQ multiplex PCR; TCRdb holds only in-frame clones, not every one. Of about 100,000 clones in the sample, 70% to 80% were seen once. Germline V CDR1 and CDR2: MNHNY, SVGAGI (reference sequence). V shed 4 bases and J 4 bases; nucleotides not matched to a gene: 1. The CDR3 runs 14 residues. The rearrangement links TRBV6-6 to TRBJ2-1; 10 positions match TRBD2. The sequence was collected from a man aged 65 to 79 with active or convalescent COVID-19. Sequenced input: peripheral blood. CDR3 residues: CASSWTSGYNEQFF. CDR3 in DNA: TGTGCCAGCAGTTGGACTAGCGGATACAATGAGCAGTTCTTC.